This is a list of T cell receptor beta chains from one sample in a study of vaccination effects on CD4 cells after COVID-19. Generated by immunoSEQ multiplex PCR, the TCRdb table keeps only in-frame clones and is missing some. The sample consists of roughly 60,000 clones, under 85% of them appearing once. No antigen has been identified for these receptors. The starting material was CD4+ T cells from PBMCs cultured without peptide, obtained before COVID-19 vaccination. These receptor sequences come from a human donor who had a prior SARS-CoV-2 infection. The CDR3 runs from the conserved cysteine through the conserved F or W.

v_call,cdr3_aa
TRBV18,CASSPGGRSTYNEQFF
TRBV3-1/TRBV3-2,CASSRSSTGPEAFF
TRBV5-1,CASSPTTGSYEQYF
TRBV4-1,CASSQDGVSGNTIYF
TRBV27,CASSDRPGTGVEKLFF
TRBV15,CATSSRVQETQYF
TRBV5-1,CASSLQSNQETQYF
TRBV10-1,CARLGRDRYSANTEAFF
TRBV6-6,CASSLSDREYNSPLHF
TRBV2,CASSEPLAISNEQFF
TRBV10-3,CAISAGGGAADTQYF
TRBV4-3,CASSQGPSGLPDTQYF
TRBV5-8,CASRPEGAPDTGELFF
TRBV20-1,CSARAEMTQYF
TRBV9,CASSGGGSSYNEQFF
TRBV5-1,CASSLGASGGWEKLFF